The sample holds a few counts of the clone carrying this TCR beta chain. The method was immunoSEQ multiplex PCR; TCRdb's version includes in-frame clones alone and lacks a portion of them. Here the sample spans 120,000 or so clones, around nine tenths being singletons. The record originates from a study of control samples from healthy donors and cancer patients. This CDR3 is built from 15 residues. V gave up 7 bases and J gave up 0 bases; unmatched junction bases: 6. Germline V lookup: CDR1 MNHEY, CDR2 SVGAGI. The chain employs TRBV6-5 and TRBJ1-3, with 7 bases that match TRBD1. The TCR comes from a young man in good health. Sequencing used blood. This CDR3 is CASTQGGVSGNTIYF. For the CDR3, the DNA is TGTGCCAGCACCCAGGGGGGAGTCTCTGGAAACACCATATATTTT.